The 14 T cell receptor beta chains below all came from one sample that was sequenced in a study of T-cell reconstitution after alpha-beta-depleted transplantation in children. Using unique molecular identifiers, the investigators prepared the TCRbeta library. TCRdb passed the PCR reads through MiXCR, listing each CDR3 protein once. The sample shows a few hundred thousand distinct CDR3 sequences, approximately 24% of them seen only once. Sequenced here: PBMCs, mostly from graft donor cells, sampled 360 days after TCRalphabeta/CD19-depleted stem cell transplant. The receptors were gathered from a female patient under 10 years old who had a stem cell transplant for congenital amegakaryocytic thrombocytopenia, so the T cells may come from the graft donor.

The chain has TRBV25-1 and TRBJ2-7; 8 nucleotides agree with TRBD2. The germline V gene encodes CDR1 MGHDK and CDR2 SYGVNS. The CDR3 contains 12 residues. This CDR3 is CATELAASEQYF. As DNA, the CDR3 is TGTGCTACGGAACTAGCGGCATCCGAGCAGTACTTC.

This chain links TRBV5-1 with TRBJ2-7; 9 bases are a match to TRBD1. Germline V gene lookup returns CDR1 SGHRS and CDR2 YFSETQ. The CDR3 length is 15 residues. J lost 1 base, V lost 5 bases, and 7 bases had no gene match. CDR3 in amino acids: CASSPTGGDSYEQYF. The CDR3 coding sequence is TGCGCCAGCAGTCCGACAGGGGGGGATTCCTACGAGCAGTACTTC.

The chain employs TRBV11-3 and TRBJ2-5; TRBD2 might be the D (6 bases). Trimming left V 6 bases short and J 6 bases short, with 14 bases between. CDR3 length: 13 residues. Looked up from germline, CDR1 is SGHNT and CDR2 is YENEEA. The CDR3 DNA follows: TGTGCCAGCAGTTCACGGGGGATGAAGACCCAGTACTTC. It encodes CASSSRGMKTQYF.

This CDR3 is CSARDFTGALSNQPQHF. CDR3 DNA sequence: TGCAGTGCTAGAGATTTTACAGGGGCCCTGAGCAATCAGCCCCAGCATTTT. The rearrangement uses TRBV20-1 and TRBJ1-5; 7 positions agree with TRBD1. This CDR3 spans 17 amino acids. The germline gives CDR1 DFQATT, CDR2 SNEGSKA (reference sequence). With V trimmed by 0 bases and J by 1 base, 9 bases remained unmatched.

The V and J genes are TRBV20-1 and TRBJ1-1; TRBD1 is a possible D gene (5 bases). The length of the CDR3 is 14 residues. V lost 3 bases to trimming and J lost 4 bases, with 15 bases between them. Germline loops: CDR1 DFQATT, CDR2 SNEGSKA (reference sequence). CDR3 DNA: TGCAGTGCTAGGGGGCCGGGGATGTTCACTGAAGCTTTCTTT. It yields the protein CSARGPGMFTEAFF.

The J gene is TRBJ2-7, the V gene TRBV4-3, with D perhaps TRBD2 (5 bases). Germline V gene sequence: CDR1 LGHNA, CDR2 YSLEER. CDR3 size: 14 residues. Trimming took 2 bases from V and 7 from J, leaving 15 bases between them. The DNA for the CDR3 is TGCGCCAGCAGCCAACTTTTATCCTCGGGGGAGCAGTACTTC. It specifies CASSQLLSSGEQYF.

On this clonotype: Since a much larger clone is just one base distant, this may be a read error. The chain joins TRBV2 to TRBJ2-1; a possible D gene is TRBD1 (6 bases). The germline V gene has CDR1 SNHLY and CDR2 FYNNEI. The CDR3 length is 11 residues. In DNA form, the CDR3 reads TGTGCCAGCGGTGGGGACAATGATCAGTTCTTC. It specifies CASGGDNDQFF.

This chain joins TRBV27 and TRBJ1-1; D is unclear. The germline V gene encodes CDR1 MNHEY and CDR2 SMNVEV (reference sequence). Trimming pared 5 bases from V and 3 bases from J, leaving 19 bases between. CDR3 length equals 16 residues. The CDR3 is CASSPRSEGAHTEAFF. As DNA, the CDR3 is TGTGCCAGCAGTCCGCGAAGTGAGGGCGCGCACACTGAAGCTTTCTTT.

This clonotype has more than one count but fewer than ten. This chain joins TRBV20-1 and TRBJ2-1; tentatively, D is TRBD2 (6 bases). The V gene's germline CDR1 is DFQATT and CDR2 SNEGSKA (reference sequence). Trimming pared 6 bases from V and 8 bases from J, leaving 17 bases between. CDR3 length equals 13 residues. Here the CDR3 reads CSATRDSSYEQFF. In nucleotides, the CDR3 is TGCAGTGCCACCCGGGACTCCTCATATGAGCAGTTCTTC.

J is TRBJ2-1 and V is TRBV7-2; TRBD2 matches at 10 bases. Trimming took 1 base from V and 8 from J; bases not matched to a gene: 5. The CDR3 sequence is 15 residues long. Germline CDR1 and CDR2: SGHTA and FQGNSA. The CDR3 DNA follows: TGTGCCAGCAGCTTAGGAGCGGGGGGGGGCCATGAGCAGTTCTTC. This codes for CASSLGAGGGHEQFF.

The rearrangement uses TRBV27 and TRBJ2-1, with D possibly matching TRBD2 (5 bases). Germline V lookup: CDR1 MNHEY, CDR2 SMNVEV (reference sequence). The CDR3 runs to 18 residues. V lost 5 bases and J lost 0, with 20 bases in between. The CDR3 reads CASSPALWLAGSYNEQFF. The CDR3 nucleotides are TGTGCCAGCAGTCCCGCCTTGTGGCTAGCCGGCTCCTACAATGAGCAGTTCTTC.

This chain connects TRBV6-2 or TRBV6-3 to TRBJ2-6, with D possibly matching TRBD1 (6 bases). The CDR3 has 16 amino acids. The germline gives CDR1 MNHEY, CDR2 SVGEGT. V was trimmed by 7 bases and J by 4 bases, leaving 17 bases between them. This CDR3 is CASTSPRGRGANVLTF. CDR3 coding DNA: TGTGCCAGCACCTCTCCCAGGGGACGGGGGGCCAACGTCCTGACTTTC.

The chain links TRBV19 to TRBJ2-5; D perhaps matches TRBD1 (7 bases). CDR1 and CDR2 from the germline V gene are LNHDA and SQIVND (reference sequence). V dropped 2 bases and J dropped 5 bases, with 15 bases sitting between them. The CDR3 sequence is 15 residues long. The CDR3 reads CASSITAGGGETQYF. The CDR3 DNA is TGTGCCAGTAGTATAACGGCAGGGGGAGGTGAGACCCAGTACTTC.

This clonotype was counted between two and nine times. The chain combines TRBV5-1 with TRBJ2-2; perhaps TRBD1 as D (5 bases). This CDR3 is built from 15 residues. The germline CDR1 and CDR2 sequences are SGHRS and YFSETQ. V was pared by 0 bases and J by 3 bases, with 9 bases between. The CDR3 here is CASSLADRDTGELFF. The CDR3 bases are TGCGCCAGCAGCTTGGCCGACAGAGACACCGGGGAGCTGTTTTTT.